The TCR beta chain described here comes from a study of T-cell reconstitution after alpha-beta-depleted transplantation in children. Regarding the study as a whole: The high TCRbeta diversity at day 60 in some patients came from surviving recipient T cells and thymic progenitors. The origin of alpha-beta T cells about two months after transplant was reportedly several hundred expanded graft clones. One year after transplant, T-cell counts and diversity came mostly from newly produced T cells.

The ends lost 4 bases at V and 3 bases at J; junction bases unmatched: 7. Looked up from germline, CDR1 is SQVTM and CDR2 is ANQGSEA. The CDR3 is 14 residues long. TCRbeta library preparation incorporated unique molecular identifiers. TCRdb processed the PCR reads anew with MiXCR; each CDR3 protein has one entry. The sample has 530,000 or so distinct CDR3 sequences; 27% are singletons. In regard to this clonotype: The antigen remains undetermined.

V is TRBV29-1 and J is TRBJ2-7, with TRBD2 identical over 9 bases. This receptor was identified in a boy under three years old with Wiskott-Aldrich syndrome, due to receive a stem cell transplant. The sequences come from PBMCs, collected before TCRalphabeta/CD19-depleted stem cell transplant. CDR3 amino acids: CSVGPSGNIYEQYF. As DNA, the CDR3 is TGCAGCGTTGGTCCTAGCGGGAACATCTACGAGCAGTACTTC.